This T cell receptor beta chain was captured in a study of blood T cells in healthy people across ages. V was trimmed by 2 bases and J by 6 bases, leaving 11 bases between them. The CDR3 has 13 amino acids. Germline V gene sequence: CDR1 SQVTM, CDR2 ANQGSEA. This clonotype was observed a single time. Sample-barcoded 5' priming and a J-beta primer mix drove a second PCR of about 6 to 12 cycles. TCRdb reprocessed the 5' RACE reads with MiXCR, giving one entry per CDR3 protein. Among about 670,000 distinct CDR3 sequences, 45% to 60% were seen once, and the ten largest hold roughly 13%. The source material was blood. The clonotype was recovered from a woman over 75 in good health. J is TRBJ2-4 and V is TRBV29-1; TRBD1 or TRBD2 may be the D gene (5 bases each). The DNA for the CDR3 is TGCAGCGTTGAATCTACTGGGGGAAACATTCAGTACTTC. It codes for CSVESTGGNIQYF.